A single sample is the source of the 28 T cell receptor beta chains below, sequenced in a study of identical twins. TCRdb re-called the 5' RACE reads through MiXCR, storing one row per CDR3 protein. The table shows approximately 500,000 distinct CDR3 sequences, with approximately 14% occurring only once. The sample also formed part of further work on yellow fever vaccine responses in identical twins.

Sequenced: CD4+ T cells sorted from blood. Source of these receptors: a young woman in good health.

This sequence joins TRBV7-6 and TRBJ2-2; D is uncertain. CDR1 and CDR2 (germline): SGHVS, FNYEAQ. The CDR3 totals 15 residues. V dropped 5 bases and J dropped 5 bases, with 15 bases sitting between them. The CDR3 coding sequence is TGTGCCAGCAGCCTAGAAAGCAGTCGGACCGGGGAGCTGTTTTTT. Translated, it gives CASSLESSRTGELFF.

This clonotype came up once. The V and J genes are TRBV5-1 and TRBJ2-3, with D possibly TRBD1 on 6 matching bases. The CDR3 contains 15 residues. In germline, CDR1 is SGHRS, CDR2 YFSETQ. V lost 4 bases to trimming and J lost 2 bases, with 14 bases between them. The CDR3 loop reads CASSPLGADTDTQYF. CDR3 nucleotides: TGCGCCAGCAGCCCTTTGGGGGCTGACACAGATACGCAGTATTTT. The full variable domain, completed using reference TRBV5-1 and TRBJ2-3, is KAGVTQTPRYLIKTRGQQVTLSCSPISGHRSVSWYQQTPGQGLQFLFEYFSETQRNKGNFPGRFSGRQFSNSRSEMNVSTLELGDSALYLCASSPLGADTDTQYFGPGTRLTVL.

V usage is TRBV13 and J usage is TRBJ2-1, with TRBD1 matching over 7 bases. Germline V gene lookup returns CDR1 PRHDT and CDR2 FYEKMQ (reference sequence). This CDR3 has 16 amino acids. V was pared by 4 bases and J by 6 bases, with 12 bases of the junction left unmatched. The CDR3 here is CASSSRRTGVGNEQFF. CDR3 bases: TGTGCCAGCAGCTCCCGCCGCACAGGGGTCGGCAATGAGCAGTTCTTC.

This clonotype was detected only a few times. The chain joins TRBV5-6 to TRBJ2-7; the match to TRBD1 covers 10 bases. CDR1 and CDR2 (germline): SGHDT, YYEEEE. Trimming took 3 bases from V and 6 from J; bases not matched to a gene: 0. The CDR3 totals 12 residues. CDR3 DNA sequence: TGTGCCAGCAGCTGGGACAGGGGCGAGCAGTACGTC. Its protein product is CASSWDRGEQYV.

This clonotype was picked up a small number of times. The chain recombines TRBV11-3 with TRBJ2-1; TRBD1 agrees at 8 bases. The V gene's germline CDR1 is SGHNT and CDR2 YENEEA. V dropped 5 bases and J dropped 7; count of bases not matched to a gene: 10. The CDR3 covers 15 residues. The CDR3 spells CASSTGPGGGNEQFF. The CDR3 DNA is TGTGCCAGCAGCACCGGCCCAGGGGGCGGAAATGAGCAGTTCTTC.

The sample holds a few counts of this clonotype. The CDR3 DNA sequence: TGCGCCAGCAGCTCAACCCCATGGTCAGGGACCTCGGGGGAGCAGTACTTC. The encoded protein is CASSSTPWSGTSGEQYF. The V gene is TRBV5-1, the J gene TRBJ2-7; either TRBD1 or TRBD2 may supply D (5 bases each). The V gene's germline CDR1 is SGHRS and CDR2 YFSETQ. CDR3 size: 17 residues. V was pared by 3 bases and J by 7 bases, with 26 bases between.

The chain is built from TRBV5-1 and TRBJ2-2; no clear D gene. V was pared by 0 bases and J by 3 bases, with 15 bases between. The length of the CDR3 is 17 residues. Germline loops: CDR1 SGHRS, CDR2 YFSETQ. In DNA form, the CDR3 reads TGCGCCAGCAGCTTGGCCGGCCCTCTCTTATACACCGGGGAGCTGTTTTTT. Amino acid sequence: CASSLAGPLLYTGELFF.

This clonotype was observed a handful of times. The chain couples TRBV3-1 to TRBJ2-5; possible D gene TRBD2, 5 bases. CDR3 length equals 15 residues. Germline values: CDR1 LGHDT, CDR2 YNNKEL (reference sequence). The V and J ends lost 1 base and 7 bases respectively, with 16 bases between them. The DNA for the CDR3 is TGTGCCAGCAGCCAAGTGCGGTCGGGGAGCGCGACCCAGTACTTC. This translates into CASSQVRSGSATQYF.

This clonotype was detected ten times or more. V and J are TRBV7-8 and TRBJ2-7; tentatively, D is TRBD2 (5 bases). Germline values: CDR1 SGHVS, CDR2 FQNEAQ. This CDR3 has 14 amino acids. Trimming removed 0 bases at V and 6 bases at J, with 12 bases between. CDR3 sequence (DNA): TGTGCCAGCAGCTTAGCGGATCTAGCTACCGAGCAGTACTTC. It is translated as CASSLADLATEQYF.

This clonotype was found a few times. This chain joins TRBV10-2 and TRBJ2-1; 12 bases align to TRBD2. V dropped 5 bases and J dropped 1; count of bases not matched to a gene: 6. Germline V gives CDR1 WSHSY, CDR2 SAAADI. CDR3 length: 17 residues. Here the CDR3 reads CASSSSGGAGSYNEQFF. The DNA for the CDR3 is TGCGCCAGCAGTTCTAGCGGGGGGGCCGGGTCCTACAATGAGCAGTTCTTC.

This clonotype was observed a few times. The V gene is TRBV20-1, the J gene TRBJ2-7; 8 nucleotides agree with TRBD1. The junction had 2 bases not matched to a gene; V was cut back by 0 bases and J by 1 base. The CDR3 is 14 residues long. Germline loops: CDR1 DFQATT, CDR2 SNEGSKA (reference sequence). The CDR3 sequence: CSARDDRGSYEQYV. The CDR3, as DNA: TGCAGTGCTAGAGACGACAGGGGTTCCTACGAGCAGTACGTC.

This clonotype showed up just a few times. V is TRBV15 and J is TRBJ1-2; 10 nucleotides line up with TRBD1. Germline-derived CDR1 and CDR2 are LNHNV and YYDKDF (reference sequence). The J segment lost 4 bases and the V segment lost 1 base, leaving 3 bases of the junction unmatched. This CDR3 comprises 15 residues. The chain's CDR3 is CATSRGTGGGYGYTF. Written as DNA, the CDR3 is TGTGCCACCAGCAGAGGGACAGGGGGTGGCTATGGCTACACCTTC.

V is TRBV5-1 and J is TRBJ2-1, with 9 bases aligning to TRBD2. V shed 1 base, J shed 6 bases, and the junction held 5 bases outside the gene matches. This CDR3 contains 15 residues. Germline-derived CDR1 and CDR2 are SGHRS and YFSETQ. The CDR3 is CASSLSTSGTNEQFF. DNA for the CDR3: TGCGCCAGCAGCTTGTCGACTAGCGGCACCAATGAGCAGTTCTTC.

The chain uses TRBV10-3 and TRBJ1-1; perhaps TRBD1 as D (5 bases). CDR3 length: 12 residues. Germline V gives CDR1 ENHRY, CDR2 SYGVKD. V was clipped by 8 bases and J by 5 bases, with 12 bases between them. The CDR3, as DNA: TGTGCCATCTCAAACAGGATTACTGAAGCTTTCTTT. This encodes CAISNRITEAFF.

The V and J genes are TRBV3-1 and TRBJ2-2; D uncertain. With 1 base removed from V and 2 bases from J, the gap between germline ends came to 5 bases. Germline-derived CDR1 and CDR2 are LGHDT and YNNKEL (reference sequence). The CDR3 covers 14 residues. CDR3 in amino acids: CASSQVANTGELFF. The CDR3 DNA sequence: TGTGCCAGCAGCCAAGTTGCCAACACCGGGGAGCTGTTTTTT.

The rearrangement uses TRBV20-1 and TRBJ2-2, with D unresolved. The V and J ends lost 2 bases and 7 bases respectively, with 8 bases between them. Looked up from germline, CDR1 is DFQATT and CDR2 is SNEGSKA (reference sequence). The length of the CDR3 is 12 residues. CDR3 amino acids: CSARRAGGELFF. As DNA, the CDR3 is TGCAGTGCTAGAAGGGCTGGCGGGGAGCTGTTTTTT.

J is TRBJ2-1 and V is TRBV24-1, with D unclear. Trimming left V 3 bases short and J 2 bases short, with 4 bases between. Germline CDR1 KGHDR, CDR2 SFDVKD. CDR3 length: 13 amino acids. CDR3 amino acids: CATSDVTYNEQFF. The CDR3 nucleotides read TGTGCCACCAGTGATGTGACCTACAATGAGCAGTTCTTC.

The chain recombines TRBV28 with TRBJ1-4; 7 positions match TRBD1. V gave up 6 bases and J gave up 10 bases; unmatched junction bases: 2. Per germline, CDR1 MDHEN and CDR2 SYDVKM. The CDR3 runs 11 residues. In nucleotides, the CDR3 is TGTGCCAGCAGCAACAGGGGAAAACTGTTTTTT. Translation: CASSNRGKLFF. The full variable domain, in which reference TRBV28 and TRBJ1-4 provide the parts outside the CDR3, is DVKVTQSSRYLVKRTGEKVFLECVQDMDHENMFWYRQDPGLGLRLIYFSYDVKMKEKGDIPEGYSVSREKKERFSLILESASTNQTSMYLCASSNRGKLFFGSGTQLSVL.

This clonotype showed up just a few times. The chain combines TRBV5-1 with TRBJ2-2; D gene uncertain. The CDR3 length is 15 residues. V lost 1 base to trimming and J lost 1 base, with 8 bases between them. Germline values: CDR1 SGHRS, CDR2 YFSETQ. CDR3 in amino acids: CASSLRALNTGELFF. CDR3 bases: TGCGCCAGCAGCTTGCGGGCCCTGAACACCGGGGAGCTGTTTTTT.

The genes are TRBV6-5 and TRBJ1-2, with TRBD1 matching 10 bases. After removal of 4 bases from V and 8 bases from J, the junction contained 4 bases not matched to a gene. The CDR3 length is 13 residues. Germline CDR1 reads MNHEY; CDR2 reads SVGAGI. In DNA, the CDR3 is TGTGCCAGCAGTTCCCCGGACAGGGGGGGCTACACCTTC. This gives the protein CASSSPDRGGYTF.

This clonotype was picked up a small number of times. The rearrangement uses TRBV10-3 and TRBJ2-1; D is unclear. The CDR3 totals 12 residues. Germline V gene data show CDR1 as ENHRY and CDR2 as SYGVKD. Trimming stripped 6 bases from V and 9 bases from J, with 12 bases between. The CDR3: CAISTSRVEQFF. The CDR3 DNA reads TGTGCCATCAGCACCAGTAGGGTTGAGCAGTTCTTC.

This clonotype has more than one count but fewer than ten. Here the CDR3 reads CASSSGTRGSNEQFF. The CDR3 nucleotides read TGCGCCAGCAGCTCCGGGACTAGAGGTTCCAATGAGCAGTTCTTC. The rearrangement links TRBV5-1 to TRBJ2-1; 8 bases fit TRBD2. This CDR3 has 15 residues. Per the germline V gene, CDR1 is SGHRS and CDR2 is YFSETQ. V lost 3 bases to trimming and J lost 6 bases; unmatched junction nucleotides: 8.

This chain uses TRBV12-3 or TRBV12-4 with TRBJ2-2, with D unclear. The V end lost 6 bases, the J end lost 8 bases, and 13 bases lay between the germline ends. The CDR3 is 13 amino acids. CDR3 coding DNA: TGTGCCAGCAGGGTGGCTTTCCTAGGGGAGCTGTTTTTT. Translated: CASRVAFLGELFF.

The CDR3 region is CSARDRLAGAQPYNEQFF. The CDR3 coding sequence is TGCAGTGCTAGAGATCGACTAGCGGGAGCCCAGCCCTACAATGAGCAGTTCTTC. The chain uses TRBV20-1 and TRBJ2-1; 12 nucleotides agree with TRBD2. The germline V gene has CDR1 DFQATT and CDR2 SNEGSKA (reference sequence). This CDR3 spans 18 amino acids. V trimming: 0 bases; J trimming: 2 bases; junction bases outside the gene matches: 8.

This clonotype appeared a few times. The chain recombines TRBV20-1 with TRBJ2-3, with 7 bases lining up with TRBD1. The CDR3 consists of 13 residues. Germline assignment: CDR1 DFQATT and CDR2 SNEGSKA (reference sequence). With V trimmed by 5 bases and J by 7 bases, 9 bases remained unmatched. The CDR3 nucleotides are TGCAGTGCTCGCTCCCAGGGGGTCTATACGCAGTATTTT. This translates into CSARSQGVYTQYF.

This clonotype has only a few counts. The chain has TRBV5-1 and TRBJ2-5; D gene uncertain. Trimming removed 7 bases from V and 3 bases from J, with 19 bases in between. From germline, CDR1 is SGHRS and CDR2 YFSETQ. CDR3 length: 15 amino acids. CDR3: CASSTRLDGKETQYF. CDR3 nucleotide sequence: TGCGCCAGCTCGACTCGCCTCGACGGTAAAGAGACCCAGTACTTC.

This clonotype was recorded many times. The DNA for the CDR3 is TGTGCCAGCTTGGAGAACACCGGGGAGCTGTTTTTT. Its protein product is CASLENTGELFF. This chain connects TRBV25-1 to TRBJ2-2; D not resolved. The V end was cut by 8 bases, the J end by 1 base, with 5 bases between. CDR1 is MGHDK and CDR2 is SYGVNS in the germline V gene. The length of the CDR3 is 12 residues.

The CDR3 sequence: CASSFDRMNTEAFF. The CDR3, as DNA: TGTGCCAGCAGTTTCGACAGAATGAACACTGAAGCTTTCTTT. This chain uses TRBV27 with TRBJ1-1; possibly TRBD1 for D (5 bases). Trimming removed 3 bases at V and 0 bases at J, with 8 bases between. Germline CDR1 is MNHEY and CDR2 is SMNVEV (reference sequence). This CDR3 has 14 amino acids.